This is a list of T cell receptor beta chains from one sample in a study of cytomegalovirus exposure and HLA in healthy donors. The table came from immunoSEQ multiplex PCR; TCRdb's copy has only in-frame clones and leaves some out. Found here are 87,000 or so clones; the top ten clones hold approximately 15%. The sequenced sample was PBMCs. The receptors originated from a man aged 45-65 years in good health and CMV-seropositive. CDR3s include the opening cysteine and the closing phenylalanine or tryptophan. D genes are given only for firm matches.

v_call	j_call	d_call	cdr3_aa	cdr3_nt
TRBV5-1	TRBJ1-6	.	CASSSQESSYNSPLHF	TGCGCCAGCAGCTCACAGGAGAGCTCCTATAATTCACCCCTCCACTTT
TRBV11-3	TRBJ2-5	.	CASSSRGETQYF	TGTGCCAGCAGCTCCCGCGGGGAGACCCAGTACTTC
TRBV5-1	TRBJ2-3	TRBD2	CASSLWETSGRPLTDTQYF	TGCGCCAGCAGCTTGTGGGAAACTAGCGGGAGGCCCCTCACAGATACGCAGTATTTT
TRBV7-9	TRBJ2-7	.	CASSSLGSSYEQYF	TGTGCCAGCAGCTCCCTGGGGAGCTCCTACGAGCAGTACTTC
TRBV5-1	TRBJ2-1	.	CASSLDRNEQFF	TGCGCCAGCAGCTTGGACAGGAATGAGCAGTTCTTC
TRBV4-1	TRBJ2-2	.	CASSQGPLGRNTGELFF	TGCGCCAGCAGCCAAGGGCCTTTAGGGAGGAACACCGGGGAGCTGTTTTTT
TRBV10-3	TRBJ2-5	TRBD1	CAISERQGVRETQYF	TGTGCCATCAGTGAGCGGCAGGGGGTTAGGGAGACCCAGTACTTC
TRBV18	TRBJ2-7	TRBD1	CASSTTGGAAEQYF	TGTGCCAGCTCCACGACAGGGGGGGCTGCCGAGCAGTACTTC
TRBV18	TRBJ1-1	TRBD1	CASSPGTANTEAFF	TGTGCCAGCTCGCCGGGGACAGCGAACACTGAAGCTTTCTTT
TRBV7-2	TRBJ1-5	.	CASSRRGQPQHF	TGTGCCAGCAGCCGCAGGGGTCAGCCCCAGCATTTT
TRBV30	TRBJ1-3	.	CAWTSSGNTIYF	TGTGCCTGGACCTCCTCTGGAAACACCATATATTTT
TRBV9	TRBJ2-1	TRBD2	CASSVSGGTYNEQFF	TGTGCCAGCAGCGTTTCGGGAGGTACCTACAATGAGCAGTTCTTC
TRBV2	TRBJ2-7	.	CASSPPRRLVVEQYF	TGTGCCAGCAGTCCTCCCAGGAGGTTAGTAGTCGAGCAGTACTTC
TRBV6-6	TRBJ2-7	TRBD1	CASSSGMDRSYEQYF	TGTGCCAGCAGTTCCGGAATGGACAGGTCGTACGAGCAGTACTTC
TRBV19	TRBJ2-5	.	CASSINLGGETQYF	TGTGCCAGTAGTATAAACCTCGGAGGGGAGACCCAGTACTTC
TRBV9	TRBJ1-5	.	CASSESGISNQPQHF	TGTGCCAGCAGCGAATCCGGGATAAGCAATCAGCCCCAGCATTTT
TRBV18	TRBJ1-2	TRBD1	CASSSAPGQLYGYTF	TGTGCCAGCTCATCAGCTCCGGGACAGCTCTATGGCTACACCTTC
TRBV12-5	TRBJ2-1	.	CASGPGWDEQFF	TGTGCTAGTGGTCCGGGGTGGGATGAGCAGTTCTTC
TRBV5-1	TRBJ1-1	TRBD1	CASSSGQGNTEAFF	TGCGCCAGCAGCTCGGGACAGGGGAACACTGAAGCTTTCTTT
TRBV5-1	TRBJ1-2	TRBD1	CASSLLPPGQGKHGYTF	TGCGCCAGCAGCTTACTGCCACCGGGACAGGGGAAGCATGGCTACACCTTC
TRBV5-1	TRBJ2-7	.	CASSLRRESYEQYF	TGCGCCAGCAGCTTGCGCAGGGAATCCTACGAGCAGTACTTC
TRBV18	TRBJ1-3	.	CASSPRSTGFEGNTIYF	TGTGCCAGCTCACCACGATCGACAGGCTTCGAGGGAAACACCATATATTTT
TRBV2	TRBJ2-2	.	CASNGRGMAGELFF	TGTGCCAGCAATGGGCGGGGAATGGCCGGGGAGCTGTTTTTT
TRBV11-3	TRBJ1-1	.	CASSLDLGGLSGTEAFF	TGTGCCAGCAGCTTAGATCTGGGGGGGCTATCCGGGACTGAAGCTTTCTTT
TRBV7-9	TRBJ2-1	.	CASSLAASGNNEQFF	TGTGCCAGCAGCTTAGCCGCCAGCGGCAACAATGAGCAGTTCTTC
TRBV7-9	TRBJ2-2	.	CASSLWDTIAGELFF	TGTGCCAGCAGCTTATGGGACACGATCGCCGGGGAGCTGTTTTTT
TRBV5-4	TRBJ1-5	.	CASSLGGQRNQPQHF	TGTGCCAGCAGCTTAGGAGGGCAAAGGAATCAGCCCCAGCATTTT
TRBV5-6	TRBJ1-2	.	CASSFRQSEGYTF	TGTGCCAGCAGCTTCAGACAGAGTGAGGGCTACACCTTC
TRBV29-1	TRBJ2-1	.	CSVFIQNEQFF	TGCAGCGTTTTCATCCAGAATGAGCAGTTCTTC
TRBV7-9	TRBJ1-1	TRBD1	CASSLGQGNTEAFF	TGTGCCAGCAGCTTAGGACAGGGGAACACTGAAGCTTTCTTT
TRBV9	TRBJ2-1	TRBD1	CASSPTGQLSYNEQFF	TGTGCCAGCAGCCCGACGGGACAGCTTTCCTACAATGAGCAGTTCTTC
TRBV28	TRBJ1-5	.	CASSLSRNSNQPQHF	TGTGCCAGCAGTTTATCCAGGAATAGCAATCAGCCCCAGCATTTT
TRBV7-2	TRBJ1-6	.	CASVGILNSPLHF	TGTGCCAGCGTCGGTATTCTTAATTCACCCCTCCACTTT
TRBV9	TRBJ2-5	TRBD1	CASSPGQTNQETQYF	TGTGCCAGCAGCCCGGGACAGACAAACCAAGAGACCCAGTACTTC
TRBV7-2	TRBJ1-1	.	CASSSSGAEAFF	TGTGCCAGCAGCTCATCGGGGGCTGAAGCTTTCTTT
TRBV11-3	TRBJ2-5	TRBD2	CASSLVIAGGQETQYF	TGTGCCAGCAGCTTAGTTATAGCGGGGGGCCAAGAGACCCAGTACTTC
TRBV30	TRBJ1-3	.	CAWSLGNTIYF	TGTGCCTGGAGTCTCGGAAACACCATATATTTT
TRBV7-2	TRBJ2-1	TRBD2	CASSSPAGGGRNEQFF	TGTGCCAGCAGCTCCCCAGCGGGAGGTGGGCGTAATGAGCAGTTCTTC
TRBV28	TRBJ2-5	TRBD1	CASSSGTGQETQYF	TGTGCCAGCAGTTCCGGGACAGGGCAAGAGACCCAGTACTTC
TRBV19	TRBJ1-5	.	CASSIRLNQPQHF	TGTGCCAGTAGTATCAGGCTTAATCAGCCCCAGCATTTT
TRBV7-2	TRBJ2-3	TRBD1	CASSRTGGSLDTQYF	TGTGCCAGCAGCCGGACAGGGGGCTCACTGGATACGCAGTATTTT
TRBV7-2	TRBJ2-2	TRBD2	CASSSTSGIGELFF	TGTGCCAGCAGCTCCACTAGCGGGATCGGGGAGCTGTTTTTT
TRBV11-2	TRBJ2-1	TRBD2	CASSSRGLAGKNEQFF	TGTGCCAGCAGCTCGCGGGGACTAGCGGGAAAAAATGAGCAGTTCTTC
TRBV10-3	TRBJ1-1	.	CAISTGPSEAFF	TGTGCCATCAGTACAGGGCCCTCTGAAGCTTTCTTT